In its sample, the clone carrying this TCR beta chain was seen once. This record belongs to a study of blood T cell repertoires in COVID-19. The germline V and J ends were trimmed by 2 bases and 1 base, with 15 bases remaining between them. This CDR3 has 17 residues. Germline loops: CDR1 SGHVS, CDR2 FQNEAQ. Authors' data handling: Amplification of reference gene primers was used by the study to estimate nucleated cell counts. Sequencing used immunoSEQ multiplex PCR; TCRdb keeps in-frame clones, though not all of them. Clonal size and the V and J genes are those of that table, whereas D and trimming came from the DNA. The repertoire holds a few hundred thousand clones, with 75% to 90% as singletons.

The receptor was isolated from a woman aged 25 to 39 who had been exposed to COVID-19. The chain links TRBV7-8 to TRBJ1-3; D not resolved. Sample: PBMCs or T cells enriched from blood (not recorded which). This CDR3 reads CASSLRSTSTSGNTIYF. DNA of the CDR3: TGTGCCAGCAGCTTAAGGTCTACTTCGACTTCTGGAAACACCATATATTTT. Together with reference TRBV7-8 and TRBJ1-3, the CDR3 gives the full variable domain: GAGVSQSPRYKVAKRGQDVALRCDPISGHVSLFWYQQALGQGPEFLTYFQNEAQLDKSGLPSDRFFAERPEGSVSTLKIQRTQQEDSAVYLCASSLRSTSTSGNTIYFGEGSWLTVV.